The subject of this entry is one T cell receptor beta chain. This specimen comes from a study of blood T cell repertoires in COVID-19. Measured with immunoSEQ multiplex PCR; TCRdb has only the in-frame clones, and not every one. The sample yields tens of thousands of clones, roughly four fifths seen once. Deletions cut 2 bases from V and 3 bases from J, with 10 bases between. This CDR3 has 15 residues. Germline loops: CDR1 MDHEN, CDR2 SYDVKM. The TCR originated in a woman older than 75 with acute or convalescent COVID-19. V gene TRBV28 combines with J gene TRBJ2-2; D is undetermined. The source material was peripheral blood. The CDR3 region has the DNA TGTGCCAGCAGTTTAGGTTCCACTTACACCGGGGAGCTGTTTTTT. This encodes CASSLGSTYTGELFF.